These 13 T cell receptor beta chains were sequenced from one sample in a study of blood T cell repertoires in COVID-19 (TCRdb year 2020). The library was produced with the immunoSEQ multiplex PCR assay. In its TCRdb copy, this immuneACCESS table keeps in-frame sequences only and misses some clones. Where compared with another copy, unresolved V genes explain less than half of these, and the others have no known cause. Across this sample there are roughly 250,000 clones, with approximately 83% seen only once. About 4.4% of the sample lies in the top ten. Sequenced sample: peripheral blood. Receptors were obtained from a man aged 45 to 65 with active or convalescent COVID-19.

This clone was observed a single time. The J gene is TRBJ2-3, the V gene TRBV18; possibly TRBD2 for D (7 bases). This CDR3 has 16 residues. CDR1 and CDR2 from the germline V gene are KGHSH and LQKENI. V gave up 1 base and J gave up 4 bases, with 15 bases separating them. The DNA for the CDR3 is TGTGCCAGCTCACCACTACGGGGGGCCGGGGCAGATACGCAGTATTTT. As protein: CASSPLRGAGADTQYF.

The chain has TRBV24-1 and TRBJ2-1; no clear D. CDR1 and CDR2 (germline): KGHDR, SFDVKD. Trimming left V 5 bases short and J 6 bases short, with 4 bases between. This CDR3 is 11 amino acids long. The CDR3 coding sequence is TGTGCCACCAGTGTCGGCAATGAGCAGTTCTTC. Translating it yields CATSVGNEQFF.

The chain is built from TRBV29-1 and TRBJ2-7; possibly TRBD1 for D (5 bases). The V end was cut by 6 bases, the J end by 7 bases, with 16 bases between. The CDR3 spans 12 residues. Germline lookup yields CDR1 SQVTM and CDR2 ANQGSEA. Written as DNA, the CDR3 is TGCAGCGTCAGAAACGATAAGGGGGAGCAGTACTTC. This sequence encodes CSVRNDKGEQYF.

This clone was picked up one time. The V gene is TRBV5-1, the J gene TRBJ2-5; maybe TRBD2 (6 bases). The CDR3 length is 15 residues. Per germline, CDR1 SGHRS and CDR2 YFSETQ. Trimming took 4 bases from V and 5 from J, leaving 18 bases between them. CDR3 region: CASSPGTGGRETQYF. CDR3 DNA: TGCGCCAGCAGCCCCGGGACTGGAGGGCGCGAGACCCAGTACTTC.

CDR3 sequence (DNA): TGTGCCAGCACCACCCGGAGAGGTACAGATACGCAGTATTTT. As protein: CASTTRRGTDTQYF. The gene calls are TRBV6-5 and TRBJ2-3; D is ambiguous. The CDR3 extends over 14 amino acids. The V end lost 7 bases, the J end lost 3 bases, and 14 bases lay between the germline ends. CDR1 is MNHEY and CDR2 is SVGAGI in the germline V gene.

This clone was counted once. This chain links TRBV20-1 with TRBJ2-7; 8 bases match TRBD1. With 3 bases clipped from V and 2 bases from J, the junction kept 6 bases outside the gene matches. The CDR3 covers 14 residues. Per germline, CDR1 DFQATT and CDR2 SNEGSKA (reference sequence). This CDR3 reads CSASRQGLPYEQYF. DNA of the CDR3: TGCAGTGCTAGTCGACAGGGGCTACCCTACGAGCAGTACTTC.

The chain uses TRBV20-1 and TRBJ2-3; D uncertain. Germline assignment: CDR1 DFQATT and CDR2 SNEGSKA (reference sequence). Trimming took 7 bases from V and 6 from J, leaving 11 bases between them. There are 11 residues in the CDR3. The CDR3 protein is CSVDLPDTQYF. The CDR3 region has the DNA TGCAGTGTAGATCTCCCCGATACGCAGTATTTT.

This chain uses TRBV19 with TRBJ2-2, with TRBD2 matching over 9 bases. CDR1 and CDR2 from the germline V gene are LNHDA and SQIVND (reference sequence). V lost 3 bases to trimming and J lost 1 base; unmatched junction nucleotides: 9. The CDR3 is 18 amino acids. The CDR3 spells CASSISPLTSGNTGELFF. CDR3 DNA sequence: TGTGCCAGTAGTATCTCCCCTCTGACTAGCGGGAACACCGGGGAGCTGTTTTTT.

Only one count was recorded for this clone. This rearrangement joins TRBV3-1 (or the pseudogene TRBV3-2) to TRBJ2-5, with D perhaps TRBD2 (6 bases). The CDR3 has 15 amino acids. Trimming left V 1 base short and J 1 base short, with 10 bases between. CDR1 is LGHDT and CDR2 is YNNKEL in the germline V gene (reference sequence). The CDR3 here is CASSQGAGIQETQYF. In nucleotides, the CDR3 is TGTGCCAGCAGCCAAGGGGCGGGGATCCAAGAGACCCAGTACTTC.

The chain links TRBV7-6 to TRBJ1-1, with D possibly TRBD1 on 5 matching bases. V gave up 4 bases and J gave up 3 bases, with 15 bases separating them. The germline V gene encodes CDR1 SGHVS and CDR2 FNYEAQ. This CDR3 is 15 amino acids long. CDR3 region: CASSWRPWGDTEAFF. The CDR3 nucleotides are TGTGCCAGCAGCTGGAGACCTTGGGGGGACACTGAAGCTTTCTTT.

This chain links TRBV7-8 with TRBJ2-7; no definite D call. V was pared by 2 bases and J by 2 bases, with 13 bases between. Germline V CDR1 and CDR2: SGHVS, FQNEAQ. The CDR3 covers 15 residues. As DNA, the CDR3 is TGTGCCAGCAGCTTAAAACAGTTCTACCCCTACGAGCAGTACTTC. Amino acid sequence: CASSLKQFYPYEQYF.

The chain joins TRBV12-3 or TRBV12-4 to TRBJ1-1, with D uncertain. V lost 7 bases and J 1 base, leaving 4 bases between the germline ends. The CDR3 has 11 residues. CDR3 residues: CASNRNTEAFF. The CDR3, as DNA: TGTGCCAGCAACAGGAACACTGAAGCTTTCTTT.

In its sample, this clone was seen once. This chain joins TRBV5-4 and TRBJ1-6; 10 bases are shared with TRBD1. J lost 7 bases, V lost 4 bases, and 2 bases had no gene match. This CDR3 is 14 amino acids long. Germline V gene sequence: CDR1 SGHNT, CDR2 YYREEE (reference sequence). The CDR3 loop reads CASSGGQGNSPLHF. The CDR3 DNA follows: TGTGCCAGCAGCGGGGGACAGGGGAATTCACCCCTCCACTTT. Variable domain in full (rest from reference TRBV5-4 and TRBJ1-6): ETGVTQSPTHLIKTRGQQVTLRCSSQSGHNTVSWYQQALGQGPQFIFQYYREEENGRGNFPPRFSGLQFPNYSSELNVNALELDDSALYLCASSGGQGNSPLHFGNGTRLTVT.